The clone carrying this T cell receptor beta chain was picked up a small number of times. Primers included in the PCR were 60 Vbeta and 13 Jbeta primers. Method: immunoSEQ multiplex PCR; TCRdb's copy keeps in-frame clones and lacks some. The table shows approximately 240,000 clones, with 82% occurring only once. This entry comes from a study of cytomegalovirus exposure and HLA in healthy donors. This sequence was found in a woman in her thirties or forties in good health and CMV-seropositive. The sequenced material came from PBMCs.

The CDR3 DNA follows: TGTGCCAGCAGCAAAAGAGGGGACAGGGATGTCCCTCAGCCCCAGCATTTT. It is translated as CASSKRGDRDVPQPQHF. This chain joins TRBV21-1 and TRBJ1-5; TRBD1 is the table's D call, not checked against the DNA. TRBV21-1 is annotated as a pseudogene. The CDR3 has 17 amino acids.